The 21 T cell receptor beta chains given below trace back to one sample, sequenced in a study of blood T cell repertoires in COVID-19. The repertoire was sequenced with immunoSEQ multiplex PCR; TCRdb's copy has only in-frame clones and lacks some. The data contain approximately 260,000 clones, around 90% of them singletons. The sequencing sample was made of peripheral blood. Receptor source: a woman aged 40 to 50 with acute or convalescent COVID-19.

The V and J genes are TRBV11-1 and TRBJ1-4, with D perhaps TRBD1 (5 bases). Looked up from germline, CDR1 is SGHAT and CDR2 is FQDESV (reference sequence). Trimming shortened V by 1 base and J by 4 bases, and 10 bases separated the two germline ends. This CDR3 has 15 amino acids. CDR3 sequence reads: CASSLGGRSNEKLFF. CDR3 sequence (DNA): TGTGCCAGCAGCTTAGGGGGCAGAAGTAATGAAAAACTGTTTTTT.

Worth noting for this clone: Other DNA sequences in the same sample also yield this CDR3. This chain connects TRBV12-3 or TRBV12-4 to TRBJ1-1; unclear D gene. The CDR3 runs to 12 residues. The ends were cut back, 6 bases at V and 1 base at J, with 6 bases in the middle. CDR3 region: CASSLRNTEAFF. CDR3 in DNA: TGTGCCAGCAGCCTCAGGAACACTGAAGCTTTCTTT.

The genes are TRBV18 and TRBJ1-6, with 11 nucleotides matching TRBD1. Germline trimming cut 8 bases from V and 10 bases from J; bases unmatched to any gene: 7. CDR1 KGHSH and CDR2 LQKENI come from the germline V gene. The CDR3 consists of 14 residues. The CDR3 DNA reads as TGTGCCAGCCAAACGGGACAGGGGGTATCACCCCTCCACTTT. Protein: CASQTGQGVSPLHF.

The rearrangement joins TRBV7-2 to TRBJ1-5, with 8 bases matching TRBD1. Unmatched junction bases numbered 6, after V lost 5 bases and J lost 0 bases. The CDR3 runs 16 residues. Per the germline V gene, CDR1 is SGHTA and CDR2 is FQGNSA. The CDR3 protein is CASSPRTGTSNQPQHF. The CDR3 nucleotides are TGTGCCAGCAGCCCGAGGACAGGGACTAGCAATCAGCCCCAGCATTTT.

V is TRBV7-9 and J is TRBJ2-2, with 7 bases aligning to TRBD1. CDR1 and CDR2 from the germline V gene are SEHNR and FQNEAQ (reference sequence). This CDR3 is built from 13 residues. The junction had 4 bases not matched to a gene; V was cut back by 5 bases and J by 7 bases. The CDR3 DNA reads TGTGCCAGCAGCCGACAGGGCGGCGGGGAGCTGTTTTTT. Translating it yields CASSRQGGGELFF.

This clone was seen a few times. V and J are TRBV6-1 and TRBJ1-5, with D uncertain. Germline CDR1 and CDR2: MNHNS and SASEGT. This CDR3 region has 13 residues. V lost 3 bases to trimming and J lost 5 bases, with 8 bases between them. CDR3 amino acids: CASSDMRDQPQHF. CDR3 in DNA: TGTGCCAGCAGTGATATGAGGGATCAGCCCCAGCATTTT.

This chain links TRBV4-1 with TRBJ1-1; possible D gene TRBD1, 6 bases. Trimming stripped 3 bases from V and 4 bases from J, with 18 bases between. From germline, CDR1 is MGHRA and CDR2 YSYEKL. This CDR3 comprises 16 residues. The DNA for the CDR3 is TGCGCCAGCAGCCACGAACAGGGCCTTGGGGGCACTGAAGCTTTCTTT. Translated: CASSHEQGLGGTEAFF.

The chain employs TRBV4-2 and TRBJ1-1; 8 bases line up with TRBD1. With V trimmed by 0 bases and J by 0 bases, 12 bases remained unmatched. The germline V gene encodes CDR1 LGHNA and CDR2 YNFKEQ. The length of the CDR3 is 19 residues. For the CDR3, the DNA is TGTGCCAGCAGCCAAGAAGTTCAACAGGGGGGTTACATGAACACTGAAGCTTTCTTT. The encoded protein is CASSQEVQQGGYMNTEAFF.

The rearrangement uses TRBV19 and TRBJ2-1; TRBD2 matches at 7 bases. CDR1 LNHDA and CDR2 SQIVND come from the germline V gene (reference sequence). This CDR3 spans 15 amino acids. With 7 bases clipped from V and 1 base from J, the junction kept 7 bases outside the gene matches. DNA for the CDR3: TGTGCCAGTAAGGTCGGGGGGAGATCCTACAATGAGCAGTTCTTC. Encoded protein: CASKVGGRSYNEQFF.

J is TRBJ2-3 and V is TRBV19, with TRBD2 matching 8 bases. Trimming at V came to 4 bases and at J to 5 bases, leaving 14 bases not matched to a gene. The CDR3 length is 17 residues. Germline values: CDR1 LNHDA, CDR2 SQIVND (reference sequence). The CDR3 DNA follows: TGTGCCAGTAGTACCCAATTTCGAGTAGCGGGGTTAGATACGCAGTATTTT. The encoded protein is CASSTQFRVAGLDTQYF.

This clone was observed a single time. The rearrangement links TRBV2 to TRBJ2-7; the D gene is possibly TRBD1 (5 bases). Between the trimmed V and J ends, which lost 4 bases and 6 bases, there was a span of 13 bases. Germline CDR1 is SNHLY and CDR2 is FYNNEI. The CDR3 consists of 13 residues. DNA for the CDR3: TGTGCCAGCAGTGTTAAGGGGATGGCCGAGCAGTACGTC. It encodes CASSVKGMAEQYV.

For this clone: An end of the junction differs from the germline gene, which may be a read error. The V call is TRBV3-1 (or the pseudogene TRBV3-2), the J call TRBJ1-2; maybe TRBD1 (5 bases). Looked up from germline, CDR1 is LGHDT and CDR2 is YNNKEL (reference sequence). The CDR3 is made up of 12 amino acids. The CDR3 bases are TGTGCCAGCACCCTCGGGACTAACCGAGGCGCCTTC. Its protein is CASTLGTNRGAF.

In nucleotides, the CDR3 is TGCAGTGCTAGTCCCCTCGGGAACACTGAAGCTTTCTTT. This sequence encodes CSASPLGNTEAFF. V and J are TRBV20-1 and TRBJ1-1; D is unclear. V dropped 3 bases and J dropped 1 base, with 9 bases sitting between them. The germline V gene has CDR1 DFQATT and CDR2 SNEGSKA (reference sequence). The CDR3 spans 13 residues.

This chain links TRBV7-9 with TRBJ1-6; 9 bases map to TRBD1. V dropped 4 bases and J dropped 7; count of bases not matched to a gene: 5. This CDR3 is 15 amino acids long. In germline, CDR1 is SEHNR, CDR2 FQNEAQ (reference sequence). CDR3 coding DNA: TGTGCCAGCAGCTCCGGACAGGGGATGAATTCACCCCTCCACTTT. Translation gives CASSSGQGMNSPLHF.

Only one count was recorded for this clone. The chain links TRBV27 to TRBJ2-7; D not resolved. Trimming removed 2 bases from V and 0 bases from J, with 11 bases in between. This CDR3 contains 15 residues. Germline CDR1 MNHEY, CDR2 SMNVEV (reference sequence). The CDR3 loop is CASSLRRHGSYEQYV. As DNA, the CDR3 is TGTGCCAGCAGTTTAAGAAGACACGGCTCCTACGAGCAGTACGTC.

The rearrangement joins TRBV4-1 to TRBJ1-2; the D gene is possibly TRBD1 (6 bases). Germline V gene lookup returns CDR1 MGHRA and CDR2 YSYEKL. The length of the CDR3 is 15 residues. The ends were cut back, 1 base at V and 1 base at J, with 10 bases in the middle. Here the CDR3 reads CASSQVQGVNYGYTF. CDR3 sequence (DNA): TGCGCCAGCAGCCAAGTACAGGGTGTTAACTATGGCTACACCTTC.

The CDR3 coding sequence is TGTGCCAGCAGAAAAAGCCAGGTATCCGCCTACGAGCAGTACGTC. This codes for CASRKSQVSAYEQYV. This chain links TRBV5-8 with TRBJ2-7; D remains ambiguous. The CDR3 is made up of 15 amino acids. In germline, CDR1 is SGHTS, CDR2 YDEGEE. V lost 5 bases and J 2 bases, leaving 17 bases between the germline ends.

Regarding this clone: The same CDR3 can be traced to other DNA sequences in this sample. The CDR3 region has the DNA TGTGCCAGTAGTATGACAGGGGGAAACTATGGCTACACCTTC. This translates into CASSMTGGNYGYTF. The chain has TRBV19 and TRBJ1-2; 9 nucleotides align to TRBD1. There are 14 residues in the CDR3. Unmatched junction bases numbered 1, after V lost 3 bases and J lost 2 bases. CDR1 LNHDA and CDR2 SQIVND come from the germline V gene (reference sequence).

The V call is TRBV27, the J call TRBJ1-1, with 7 nucleotides matching TRBD1. Trimming took 3 bases from V and 4 from J; bases not matched to a gene: 2. There are 13 residues in the CDR3. Germline assignment: CDR1 MNHEY and CDR2 SMNVEV (reference sequence). As DNA, the CDR3 is TGTGCCAGCAGTTTCGCAGGGGGCACTGAAGCTTTCTTT. Translated: CASSFAGGTEAFF.

The rearrangement joins TRBV7-7 to TRBJ2-5; 8 nucleotides align to TRBD1. Germline V gene data show CDR1 as SSHAT and CDR2 as FNYEAQ (reference sequence). The CDR3 length is 16 residues. The V gene end was trimmed by 4 bases and the J gene end by 5 bases; junction bases not matched to a gene: 12. The DNA for the CDR3 is TGTGCCAGCAGCTCGAGAGGTTCACAGGGGGGCGAGACCCAGTACTTC. Its translation: CASSSRGSQGGETQYF. Full variable domain (missing parts from reference TRBV7-7 and TRBJ2-5): GAGVSQSPRYKVTKRGQDVTLRCDPISSHATLYWYQQALGQGPEFLTYFNYEAQPDKSGLPSDRFSAERPEGSISTLTIQRTEQRDSAMYRCASSSRGSQGGETQYFGPGTRLLVL.

The CDR3 region has the DNA TGTGCCAGCAGCTTTTTCGGGGGACTTGGGAACACTGAAGCTTTCTTT. Residues: CASSFFGGLGNTEAFF. The chain couples TRBV11-2 to TRBJ1-1; D is possibly TRBD1 (5 bases). V was shortened by 3 bases and J by 1 base, with 15 bases between the two germline ends. The V gene's germline CDR1 is SGHAT and CDR2 FQNNGV. CDR3 length: 16 amino acids.